The 26 T cell receptor beta chains below were found in one sample sequenced in a study of cytomegalovirus exposure and HLA in healthy donors. This PCR relied on a set of 60 Vbeta primers and 13 Jbeta primers. Profiling relied on immunoSEQ multiplex PCR, and the TCRdb table lists in-frame clones only, not all of them. Found here are 120,000 to 150,000 clones, approximately 68% of them singletons; the top ten hold 2% to 2.5%. Specimen: PBMCs. These TCRs come from a man aged 35-49 years in good health and CMV-seronegative.

This clone was seen once. The gene calls are TRBV4-1 and TRBJ2-7; possibly TRBD2 for D (5 bases). Trimming removed 0 bases from V and 4 bases from J, with 10 bases in between. This CDR3 region has 14 residues. The germline V gene encodes CDR1 MGHRA and CDR2 YSYEKL. CDR3 loop: CASSQDGVQYEQYF. CDR3 coding DNA: TGCGCCAGCAGCCAAGACGGGGTTCAGTACGAGCAGTACTTC.

The chain carries TRBV5-6 and TRBJ2-3, with a possible D match to TRBD2 (6 bases). The CDR3 totals 17 residues. V was trimmed by 0 bases and J by 4 bases, leaving 18 bases between them. Germline CDR1 reads SGHDT; CDR2 reads YYEEEE. The CDR3 DNA is TGTGCCAGCAGCTTGGCCTTAGGAGGGATGAGGGCAGATACGCAGTATTTT. Translated, it gives CASSLALGGMRADTQYF.

The J gene is TRBJ2-7, the V gene TRBV28; 9 bases match TRBD1. This CDR3 has 15 amino acids. V shed 5 bases and J 6 bases; nucleotides not matched to a gene: 11. Germline V lookup: CDR1 MDHEN, CDR2 SYDVKM. CDR3 nucleotides: TGTGCCAGCAGTCCAAGGACAGGGGCACCCTTCGAGCAGTACTTC. Its protein is CASSPRTGAPFEQYF.

Only a few counts were recorded for this clone. The chain employs TRBV6-1 and TRBJ2-3; 7 bases are shared with TRBD2. Germline CDR1 MNHNS, CDR2 SASEGT. V lost 4 bases to trimming and J lost 2 bases; unmatched junction nucleotides: 6. The CDR3 consists of 15 residues. CDR3 amino acids: CASSASGENTDTQYF. CDR3 nucleotide sequence: TGTGCCAGCAGTGCGAGCGGGGAGAACACAGATACGCAGTATTTT.

The J gene is TRBJ2-5, the V gene TRBV5-4, with 8 bases fitting TRBD2. The germline V gene encodes CDR1 SGHNT and CDR2 YYREEE (reference sequence). Losses at the gene ends were 4 bases for V and 1 base for J; bases not matched to a gene: 9. This CDR3 has 16 residues. CDR3 sequence: CASSGAVAGFQETQYF. The CDR3 DNA sequence: TGTGCCAGCAGCGGGGCGGTAGCGGGGTTCCAAGAGACCCAGTACTTC.

This rearrangement joins TRBV21-1 to TRBJ2-3; no DNA check was done on the table's D call, TRBD2. TRBV21-1 is marked as a pseudogene. The CDR3 is 16 amino acids. CDR3 DNA sequence: TGTGCCAGCAGCAAAGGCATAGCGGGGATCACAGATACGCAGTATTTT. Translation: CASSKGIAGITDTQYF.

The chain combines TRBV5-1 with TRBJ2-3, with 9 positions matching TRBD2. With 0 bases clipped from V and 3 bases from J, the junction kept 5 bases outside the gene matches. The CDR3 covers 16 residues. Germline V CDR1 and CDR2: SGHRS, YFSETQ. This chain's CDR3 is CASSLDGGRGTDTQYF. In nucleotides, the CDR3 is TGCGCCAGCAGCTTGGATGGCGGGAGGGGGACAGATACGCAGTATTTT.

The chain combines TRBV5-1 with TRBJ2-3, with TRBD2 identical over 8 bases. Germline assignment: CDR1 SGHRS and CDR2 YFSETQ. The V gene end was trimmed by 0 bases and the J gene end by 6 bases; junction bases not matched to a gene: 6. The CDR3 extends over 15 amino acids. The chain's CDR3 is CASSLEGREADTQYF. The CDR3 DNA reads TGCGCCAGCAGCTTGGAGGGGCGGGAGGCGGATACGCAGTATTTT. Drawing the rest from reference TRBV5-1 and TRBJ2-3, the complete variable domain is KAGVTQTPRYLIKTRGQQVTLSCSPISGHRSVSWYQQTPGQGLQFLFEYFSETQRNKGNFPGRFSGRQFSNSRSEMNVSTLELGDSALYLCASSLEGREADTQYFGPGTRLTVL.

The V and J genes are TRBV2 and TRBJ1-2; 9 nucleotides align to TRBD1. This CDR3 spans 16 amino acids. Germline V gene sequence: CDR1 SNHLY, CDR2 FYNNEI. Trimming cost V 3 bases and J 6 bases; bases outside gene matches: 11. The CDR3 DNA reads as TGTGCCAGCAGTGAGGGACAGGGCCAGGATGTAAATGGCTACACCTTC. It specifies CASSEGQGQDVNGYTF. Drawing the rest from reference TRBV2 and TRBJ1-2, the complete variable domain is EPEVTQTPSHQVTQMGQEVILRCVPISNHLYFYWYRQILGQKVEFLVSFYNNEISEKSEIFDDQFSVERPDGSNFTLKIRSTKLEDSAMYFCASSEGQGQDVNGYTFGSGTRLTVV.

The chain joins TRBV7-8 to TRBJ1-5; D gene unclear. CDR3 size: 16 residues. Trimming took off 4 bases at V and 6 bases at J, with 19 bases between the two ends. CDR1 is SGHVS and CDR2 is FQNEAQ in the germline V gene. The CDR3 region has the DNA TGTGCCAGCAGCTCAACCTTCCAAAACGAGGGTCAGCCCCAGCATTTT. It encodes CASSSTFQNEGQPQHF.

This clone was observed a handful of times. The genes are TRBV4-3 and TRBJ1-3, with D possibly TRBD1 on 6 matching bases. The germline CDR1 and CDR2 sequences are LGHNA and YSLEER. V was shortened by 0 bases and J by 0 bases, with 18 bases between the two germline ends. The CDR3 extends over 19 amino acids. The CDR3 nucleotides are TGCGCCAGCAGCCAAGATTATCGGACAGACGTGCACTCTGGAAACACCATATATTTT. It yields the protein CASSQDYRTDVHSGNTIYF.

The gene calls are TRBV7-2 and TRBJ2-7, with TRBD1 as a possible D gene (5 bases). V lost 4 bases to trimming and J lost 2 bases, with 15 bases between them. Germline V gene sequence: CDR1 SGHTA, CDR2 FQGNSA. The CDR3 contains 15 residues. In nucleotides, the CDR3 is TGTGCCAGCAGCTCACCAAGGGGTAACGCCTACGAGCAGTACTTC. Its translation is CASSSPRGNAYEQYF.

This chain connects TRBV19 to TRBJ1-1; a weak D match, TRBD1 (6 bases). This CDR3 spans 13 amino acids. Germline V gene sequence: CDR1 LNHDA, CDR2 SQIVND (reference sequence). The germline V and J ends were trimmed by 5 bases and 6 bases, with 13 bases remaining between them. The chain's CDR3 is CASSGQGFAEAFF. CDR3 coding DNA: TGTGCCAGTAGTGGGCAGGGGTTTGCTGAAGCTTTCTTT. Together with reference TRBV19 and TRBJ1-1, the CDR3 gives the full variable domain: DGGITQSPKYLFRKEGQNVTLSCEQNLNHDAMYWYRQDPGQGLRLIYYSQIVNDFQKGDIAEGYSVSREKKESFPLTVTSAQKNPTAFYLCASSGQGFAEAFFGQGTRLTVV.

This chain uses TRBV5-1 with TRBJ2-1; 9 bases line up with TRBD2. Trimming took 6 bases from V and 0 from J; bases not matched to a gene: 4. This CDR3 is built from 15 residues. Germline V gene lookup returns CDR1 SGHRS and CDR2 YFSETQ. CDR3 DNA sequence: TGCGCCAGCACCCTAGCGGGGAGCTCCTACAATGAGCAGTTCTTC. The encoded protein is CASTLAGSSYNEQFF.

In the case of this clone: The junction and the germline gene differ at one end; a read error may be behind it. The CDR3 sequence is CASSYASMGLAHF. CDR3 DNA sequence: TGTGCCAGCAGTTACGCGAGTATGGGACTAGCCCACTTC. The rearrangement joins TRBV6-5 to TRBJ2-5, with 9 bases that match TRBD2. The germline V gene has CDR1 MNHEY and CDR2 SVGAGI. The CDR3 totals 13 residues.

The chain is built from TRBV6-5 and TRBJ1-1; D is perhaps TRBD1 (6 bases). CDR3 size: 15 residues. Germline V gene sequence: CDR1 MNHEY, CDR2 SVGAGI. Trimming took off 7 bases at V and 0 bases at J, with 15 bases between the two ends. As DNA, the CDR3 is TGTGCCAGCAACACCGGACAGAGACTGAACACTGAAGCTTTCTTT. This sequence encodes CASNTGQRLNTEAFF.

The chain has TRBV28 and TRBJ2-7; TRBD2 matches at 11 bases. There are 18 residues in the CDR3. Trimming at V came to 6 bases and at J to 5 bases, leaving 18 bases not matched to a gene. Germline CDR1 MDHEN, CDR2 SYDVKM. The CDR3 DNA reads TGTGCCAGCAGACTCCCCCGGGGAACACTAGCGGGAGTAAACGAGCAGTACTTC. Translating it yields CASRLPRGTLAGVNEQYF.

The chain links TRBV28 to TRBJ2-1; tentative D call: TRBD2 (6 bases). The V end lost 0 bases, the J end lost 0 bases, and 12 bases lay between the germline ends. The CDR3 is 17 amino acids. Per germline, CDR1 MDHEN and CDR2 SYDVKM. Written as DNA, the CDR3 is TGTGCCAGCAGTTTATGGTGGGAGGCTAGCTCCTACAATGAGCAGTTCTTC. It is translated as CASSLWWEASSYNEQFF. Using reference TRBV28 and TRBJ2-1 for the parts outside the CDR3, the full variable domain is DVKVTQSSRYLVKRTGEKVFLECVQDMDHENMFWYRQDPGLGLRLIYFSYDVKMKEKGDIPEGYSVSREKKERFSLILESASTNQTSMYLCASSLWWEASSYNEQFFGPGTRLTVL.

Note on this clone: The junction shows a germline mismatch at one end, possibly a read error. The CDR3 is CASQQGANYGYPF. CDR3 nucleotide sequence: TGTGCCAGCCAACAGGGGGCTAACTATGGCTACCCCTTC. This chain links TRBV18 with TRBJ1-2; TRBD1 agrees at 9 bases. This CDR3 region has 13 residues. Per germline, CDR1 KGHSH and CDR2 LQKENI.

The chain links TRBV5-1 to TRBJ2-3; TRBD1 matches 7 bases. The germline V gene encodes CDR1 SGHRS and CDR2 YFSETQ. V lost 5 bases to trimming and J lost 4 bases; unmatched junction nucleotides: 10. This CDR3 has 15 residues. DNA of the CDR3: TGCGCCAGCAGTCTTCAGACGGGGACAGCAGATACGCAGTATTTT. Translated: CASSLQTGTADTQYF.

V and J are TRBV14 and TRBJ2-3, with 11 bases lining up with TRBD2. The V and J ends lost 2 bases and 5 bases, in that order; junction bases with no gene match: 21. The CDR3 sequence is 21 residues long. Per the germline V gene, CDR1 is SGHDN and CDR2 is FVKESK. CDR3 protein: CASSQRVSVLAGGLRLDTQYF. CDR3 sequence (DNA): TGTGCCAGCAGCCAACGGGTATCCGTGCTAGCGGGGGGCCTGAGGCTAGATACGCAGTATTTT.

The gene calls are TRBV10-3 and TRBJ2-1; a possible D gene is TRBD2 (6 bases). Germline CDR1 and CDR2: ENHRY and SYGVKD. The CDR3 has 14 amino acids. V lost 8 bases to trimming and J lost 0 bases, with 11 bases between them. The DNA for the CDR3 is TGTGCCATCCGGGGGTCGGGCTCCTACAATGAGCAGTTCTTC. It encodes CAIRGSGSYNEQFF.

V gene TRBV10-1 combines with J gene TRBJ2-1; the match to TRBD2 covers 7 bases. With V trimmed by 2 bases and J by 0 bases, 4 bases remained unmatched. The CDR3 contains 16 residues. Germline CDR1 WNHNN, CDR2 SYGVQD (reference sequence). CDR3 protein: CASSEASGASYNEQFF. For the CDR3, the DNA is TGCGCCAGCAGTGAGGCTAGCGGTGCCTCCTACAATGAGCAGTTCTTC.

A few counts support this clone. The chain combines TRBV2 with TRBJ2-7; D not certain. Germline CDR1 reads SNHLY; CDR2 reads FYNNEI. V was clipped by 7 bases and J by 1 base, with 11 bases between them. CDR3 length: 13 amino acids. The CDR3 loop is CASTATRSYEQYF. CDR3 nucleotides: TGTGCCAGCACCGCGACTCGGTCCTACGAGCAGTACTTC.

V usage is TRBV28 and J usage is TRBJ2-7; D is undetermined. Trimming took off 6 bases at V and 3 bases at J, with 6 bases between the two ends. Germline V gene lookup returns CDR1 MDHEN and CDR2 SYDVKM. This CDR3 has 11 residues. The DNA of the CDR3 is TGTGCCAGCAGATACTTCTACGAGCAGTACTTC. Residues: CASRYFYEQYF.

Comment on this clone: A read error may account for a junction end that differs from germline. This chain uses TRBV5-1 with TRBJ2-7; weak D call: TRBD1 (6 bases). This CDR3 spans 14 amino acids. Germline V gene sequence: CDR1 SGHRS, CDR2 YFSETQ. In DNA, the CDR3 is TGCGCCAGCAGCTTGGGGACAGTCTCCTCCGAGCAGTACTTC. Translating it yields CASSLGTVSSEQYF.